The source of this T cell receptor beta chain is a study of cytomegalovirus exposure and HLA in healthy donors. With 60 Vbeta and 13 Jbeta primers, the PCR was carried out. Assay used: immunoSEQ multiplex PCR; TCRdb lists only in-frame clones, some missing. This table has some 120,000 clones, approximately 80% appearing once. Germline V lookup: CDR1 MDHEN, CDR2 SYDVKM. This CDR3 region has 13 residues. The V end lost 2 bases, the J end lost 2 bases, and 7 bases lay between the germline ends. The receptor was isolated from a woman aged 25 to 39 in good health and CMV-seronegative. The sample was PBMCs. The rearrangement joins TRBV28 to TRBJ2-7; no clear D gene. In DNA form, the CDR3 reads TGTGCCAGCAGTTTAGCGGCGACCTACGAGCAGTACTTC. This codes for CASSLAATYEQYF.